The 11 T cell receptor beta chains presented below share a single source sample, sequenced in a study of T cell responses to AZD1222 COVID-19 vaccine. Repertoires were generated with immunoSEQ multiplex PCR, while TCRdb's copy carries only in-frame clones and drops some. The sample holds about 94,000 clones, around 84% seen once. The specimen was peripheral blood, collected 28 days after the second AZD1222 dose. All receptors derive from an adult who received the AZD1222 COVID-19 vaccine.

This chain joins TRBV6-2 or TRBV6-3 and TRBJ1-5; a possible D gene is TRBD1 (5 bases). CDR1 and CDR2 (germline): MNHEY, SVGEGT. The CDR3 runs 15 residues. V was pared by 5 bases and J by 4 bases, with 15 bases between. CDR3 sequence reads: CASSTQRGGNQPQHF. CDR3 DNA: TGTGCCAGCAGTACTCAAAGGGGTGGGAATCAGCCCCAGCATTTT.

This clone was counted a single time. The J gene is TRBJ2-1, the V gene TRBV9, with a weak D call TRBD2 (6 bases). The CDR3 is 14 amino acids. Between the trimmed V and J ends, which lost 3 bases and 12 bases, there was a span of 19 bases. The germline gives CDR1 SGDLS, CDR2 YYNGEE. Here the CDR3 reads CASSAREGREAQFF. The CDR3 DNA reads as TGTGCCAGCAGCGCGAGAGAGGGCAGGGAGGCGCAGTTCTTC.

The V gene is TRBV7-2, the J gene TRBJ2-7, with 10 bases lining up with TRBD2. Germline loops: CDR1 SGHTA, CDR2 FQGNSA. The CDR3 runs 16 residues. J lost 1 base, V lost 5 bases, and 8 bases had no gene match. As DNA, the CDR3 is TGTGCCAGCAGCCCCGAGGGGACTAGCGCTTCCTACGAGCAGTACTTC. Amino acid sequence: CASSPEGTSASYEQYF. Drawing the rest from reference TRBV7-2 and TRBJ2-7, the complete variable domain is GAGVSQSPSNKVTEKGKDVELRCDPISGHTALYWYRQSLGQGLEFLIYFQGNSAPDKSGLPSDRFSAERTGGSVSTLTIQRTQQEDSAVYLCASSPEGTSASYEQYFGPGTRLTVT.

As concerns this clone: One end of the junction does not line up with germline, which may come from a read error. V and J are TRBV7-7 and TRBJ2-2, with 12 nucleotides matching TRBD1. CDR3 length: 16 amino acids. Germline CDR1 is SSHAT and CDR2 is FNYEAQ (reference sequence). Written as DNA, the CDR3 is TGTGCTAGCAGCTTGGCGGGACAGGGGGCCGCCGGGGAGCTGTTTTTT. Encoded protein: CASSLAGQGAAGELFF.

The CDR3 nucleotides read TGCGCCAGCAGCTCAACAGGGATTAATGAAAAACTGTTTTTT. Translating gives CASSSTGINEKLFF. The chain employs TRBV5-1 and TRBJ1-4, with a tentative D call TRBD1 (6 bases). The V gene lost 3 bases and the J gene lost 4 bases, with 10 bases spanning the gap. Germline V gene lookup returns CDR1 SGHRS and CDR2 YFSETQ. The CDR3 has 14 amino acids.

This rearrangement joins TRBV4-3 to TRBJ1-5; no clear D. The germline V gene encodes CDR1 LGHNA and CDR2 YSLEER. V was clipped by 3 bases and J by 3 bases, with 6 bases between them. CDR3 length: 13 amino acids. The CDR3 region has the DNA TGCGCCAGCAGCCAGGGCAACAATCAGCCCCAGCATTTT. Protein product: CASSQGNNQPQHF.

The chain carries TRBV7-2 and TRBJ2-7, with 8 bases matching TRBD1. The ends lost 5 bases at V and 1 base at J; junction bases unmatched: 7. Per germline, CDR1 SGHTA and CDR2 FQGNSA. The CDR3 has 15 residues. The CDR3 is CASSRDRSPSYEQYF. CDR3 nucleotide sequence: TGTGCCAGCAGCCGGGACAGGAGCCCATCCTACGAGCAGTACTTC.

The CDR3 region has the DNA TGTGCCAGCTCACCAATAAAGGGCAGGCCCCATGAAAAACTGTTTTTT. It yields the protein CASSPIKGRPHEKLFF. The chain carries TRBV18 and TRBJ1-4; D unclear. This CDR3 contains 16 residues. The V end lost 2 bases, the J end lost 6 bases, and 16 bases lay between the germline ends. CDR1 is KGHSH and CDR2 is LQKENI in the germline V gene.

This clone was seen just once. J is TRBJ2-2 and V is TRBV3-1 (or the pseudogene TRBV3-2), with D hard to call. The CDR3 runs 12 residues. The germline V gene has CDR1 LGHDT and CDR2 YNNKEL (reference sequence). V was clipped by 1 base and J by 4 bases, with 1 base between them. The CDR3: CASSQATGELFF. The CDR3 DNA sequence: TGTGCCAGCAGCCAAGCCACCGGGGAGCTGTTTTTT.

This rearrangement joins TRBV27 to TRBJ2-5; 9 bases match TRBD1. This CDR3 spans 15 amino acids. The V segment lost 5 bases and the J segment 5 bases; nucleotides outside the gene matches: 9. CDR1 MNHEY and CDR2 SMNVEV come from the germline V gene (reference sequence). CDR3 DNA sequence: TGTGCCAGCAGTCCCGGGACAGGGTCGGGTGAGACCCAGTACTTC. Encoded protein: CASSPGTGSGETQYF.

This clone has just one count. The V and J genes are TRBV7-9 and TRBJ1-3, with a weak D call TRBD1 (5 bases). Trimming took 5 bases from V and 1 from J, leaving 9 bases between them. Germline lookup yields CDR1 SEHNR and CDR2 FQNEAQ (reference sequence). The CDR3 contains 14 residues. The CDR3 spells CASSLGVSGNTIYF. The DNA of the CDR3 is TGTGCCAGCAGCCTAGGGGTTTCTGGAAACACCATATATTTT.